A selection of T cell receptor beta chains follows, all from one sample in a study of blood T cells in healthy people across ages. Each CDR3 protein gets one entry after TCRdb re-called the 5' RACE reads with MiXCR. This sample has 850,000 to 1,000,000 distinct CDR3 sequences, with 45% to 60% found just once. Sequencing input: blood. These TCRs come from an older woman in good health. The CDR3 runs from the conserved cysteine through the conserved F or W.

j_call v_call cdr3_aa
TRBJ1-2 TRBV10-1 CASSESQTGTGYGYTF
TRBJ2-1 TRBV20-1 CSAPRGANNEQFF
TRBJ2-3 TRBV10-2 CASGALAGTDTQYF
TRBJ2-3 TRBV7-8 CAGSLRTSGSRDTQYF
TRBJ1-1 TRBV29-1 CGVEDLGSKAFF
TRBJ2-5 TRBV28 CASQGQGQETQYF
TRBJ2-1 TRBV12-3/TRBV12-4 CASSPGRRSRYNEQFF
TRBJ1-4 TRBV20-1 CSAQRTEKLFF
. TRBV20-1 CSARGSAGVAGGSYNEQYF
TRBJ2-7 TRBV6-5 CASSRTWTGTGEQYF
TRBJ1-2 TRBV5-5 CASSWNRDRGDYGYTF
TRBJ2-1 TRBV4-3 CASSHYSGSGNEQFF
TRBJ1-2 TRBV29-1 CSVEGSPRGHYGYTF
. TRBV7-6 CASSSELAGTKNIQYF
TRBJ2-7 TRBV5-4 CASSLRQGWGNYEQYF
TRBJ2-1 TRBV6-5 CASSYSWLAGVPDQGGNEQFF
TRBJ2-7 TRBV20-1 CSARDPASGGYEQYF
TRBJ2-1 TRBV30 CAGERAGINEQFF
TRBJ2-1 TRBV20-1 CSATTGPIINEQFF
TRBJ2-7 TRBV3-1 CASKSGGKGDEQYF
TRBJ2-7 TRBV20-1 CSASAYRTQTYEQYF
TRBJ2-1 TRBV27 CASSLYLAGLYNEQFF
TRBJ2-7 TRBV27 CASSFKTAHSYEQYF
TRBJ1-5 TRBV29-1 CSVAPRGLNQPQHF
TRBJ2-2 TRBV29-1 CSVEGGDTSGELFF
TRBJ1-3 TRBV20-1 CSARDKSAGNTIYF
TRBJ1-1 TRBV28 CVARAGSNTEAFF
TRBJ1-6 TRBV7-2 CASSQQGGSNNSPLHF
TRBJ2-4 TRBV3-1 CASSQTSEDIQYF
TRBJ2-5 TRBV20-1 CSAHQDSEETQYF
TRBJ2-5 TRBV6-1 CASSEVRVRRGETQYF
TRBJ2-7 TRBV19 CATGTTYEQYF
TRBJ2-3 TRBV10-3 CAIGAGGPAETQYF
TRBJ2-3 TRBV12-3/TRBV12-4 CASSFSSGIGTDTQYF
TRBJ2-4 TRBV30 CAWRKLAKNIQYF
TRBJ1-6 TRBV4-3 CASSRYSGRVGENSPLHF
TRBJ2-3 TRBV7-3 CASSHGTSGITDTQYF
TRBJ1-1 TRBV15 CATSRDPTNTEAFF
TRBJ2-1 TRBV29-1 CSVPAGGWNEQFF
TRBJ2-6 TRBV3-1 CASSPLLGAPSGANVLTF
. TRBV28 CASSFGGDRETQYF